The 27 T cell receptor beta chains below were found in one sample sequenced in a study of blood T cells in healthy people across ages. Next came a second PCR, run for about 6 to 11 cycles, which used a sample-barcoded 5' primer along with a J-beta primer mix. TCRdb ran MiXCR on the 5' RACE reads and lists one entry per CDR3 protein. Of 800,000 to 1,300,000 distinct CDR3 sequences listed, around 25% were seen once; the top ten hold around 0.75%. This sample was shared with a second study, whose subject was T cells of mothers and their children.

Sequencing was carried out using blood. The receptors derive from a girl aged 2-10 years in good health.

The genes are TRBV24-1 and TRBJ2-5; the match to TRBD1 covers 7 bases. Trimming at V came to 7 bases and at J to 4 bases, leaving 14 bases not matched to a gene. Germline CDR1 and CDR2: KGHDR and SFDVKD. The CDR3 is 16 amino acids. DNA for the CDR3: TGTGCCACCAGAGACGGGACAGAGGATCTTGGAGAGACCCAGTACTTC. As protein: CATRDGTEDLGETQYF.

This clonotype appeared once. This chain links TRBV10-3 with TRBJ1-1, with D hard to call. The CDR3 consists of 15 residues. The ends were cut back, 11 bases at V and 0 bases at J, with 19 bases in the middle. Germline CDR1 and CDR2: ENHRY and SYGVKD. The CDR3 spells CASGSGPAMNTEAFF. The CDR3 nucleotides read TGTGCCTCAGGTTCAGGTCCTGCCATGAACACTGAAGCTTTCTTT.

The sample holds a few counts of this clonotype. The J gene is TRBJ2-3, the V gene TRBV13; 11 bases agree with TRBD2. With V trimmed by 2 bases and J by 5 bases, 6 bases remained unmatched. The germline gives CDR1 PRHDT, CDR2 FYEKMQ (reference sequence). The length of the CDR3 is 16 residues. CDR3 amino acids: CASSLRLAGTGDTQYF. The CDR3 nucleotides are TGTGCCAGCAGCTTAAGACTAGCGGGAACGGGAGATACGCAGTATTTT.

CDR3 DNA: TGTGCCAGCAGCCAAGGAAGGACAGGGGCCCCCTATGGCTACACCTTC. Its protein is CASSQGRTGAPYGYTF. This chain uses TRBV4-2 with TRBJ1-2, with 9 bases identical to TRBD1. Trimming took 1 base from V and 4 from J; bases not matched to a gene: 7. Germline loops: CDR1 LGHNA, CDR2 YNFKEQ. The CDR3 loop spans 16 amino acids.

There are a few counts of this clonotype. This chain joins TRBV15 and TRBJ2-5; D not certain. The length of the CDR3 is 14 residues. The V and J ends lost 1 base and 4 bases respectively, with 10 bases between them. Per the germline V gene, CDR1 is LNHNV and CDR2 is YYDKDF (reference sequence). DNA for the CDR3: TGTGCCACCAGCAGAGGAGGAAGTGGAGAGACCCAGTACTTC. It yields the protein CATSRGGSGETQYF.

This clonotype came up a few times. The CDR3 spells CASSLAGGEQETQYF. The CDR3 DNA reads TGTGCCAGCAGCTTAGCGGGGGGAGAACAAGAGACCCAGTACTTC. V and J are TRBV7-8 and TRBJ2-5; tentatively, D is TRBD2 (6 bases). The CDR3 contains 15 residues. Between the trimmed V and J ends, which lost 0 bases and 2 bases, there was a span of 10 bases. Germline CDR1 SGHVS, CDR2 FQNEAQ. Variable domain in full (rest from reference TRBV7-8 and TRBJ2-5): GAGVSQSPRYKVAKRGQDVALRCDPISGHVSLFWYQQALGQGPEFLTYFQNEAQLDKSGLPSDRFFAERPEGSVSTLKIQRTQQEDSAVYLCASSLAGGEQETQYFGPGTRLLVL.

This chain connects TRBV4-3 to TRBJ2-5; no clear D gene. The J call may be faulty, since TRBJ2-1 better matches the DNA end. The CDR3 runs 13 residues. In germline, CDR1 is LGHNA, CDR2 YSLEER. This CDR3 is CASSQAWSNEQFF. The CDR3 nucleotides read TGCGCCAGCAGCCAAGCATGGTCTAATGAGCAGTTCTTC.

The table lists this clonotype with a few counts. Its ends do not fully match the called genes, so a read error is possible. CDR3 sequence (DNA): TGTGCCGGCAGTTACTCAGGGATTAGCAATCAGCCCCAGCATTTT. It encodes CAGSYSGISNQPQHF. V usage is TRBV6-2 or TRBV6-3 and J usage is TRBJ1-5; weak D call: TRBD1 (5 bases). The CDR3 totals 15 residues. Germline CDR1 is MNHEY and CDR2 is SVGEGT.

The chain links TRBV6-2 or TRBV6-3 to TRBJ2-5; D is perhaps TRBD2 (6 bases). Germline V CDR1 and CDR2: MNHEY, SVGEGT. There are 14 residues in the CDR3. V was cut by 1 base and J by 3 bases, with 9 bases left in between. In DNA form, the CDR3 reads TGTGCCAGCAGTTACTTGGTAGCGGAAGAGACCCAGTACTTC. Protein sequence: CASSYLVAEETQYF.

There are a few counts of this clonotype. The J gene is TRBJ1-1, the V gene TRBV13, with 11 nucleotides matching TRBD1. Per germline, CDR1 PRHDT and CDR2 FYEKMQ (reference sequence). The CDR3 covers 16 residues. Trimming took 0 bases from V and 4 from J; bases not matched to a gene: 4. Here the CDR3 reads CASSLGGTGGGTEAFF. The CDR3, as DNA: TGTGCCAGCAGCTTAGGGGGGACAGGGGGTGGCACTGAAGCTTTCTTT.

In DNA, the CDR3 is TGTGCCACCCTCGGACGGTTTAATGAAAAACTGTTTTTT. This translates into CATLGRFNEKLFF. J is TRBJ1-4 and V is TRBV15; D unresolved. This CDR3 comprises 13 residues. Germline lookup yields CDR1 LNHNV and CDR2 YYDKDF (reference sequence). V lost 8 bases to trimming and J lost 4 bases, with 11 bases between them.

This clonotype was detected only a few times. This chain connects TRBV25-1 to TRBJ2-5; TRBD1 aligns across 7 bases. Per the germline V gene, CDR1 is MGHDK and CDR2 is SYGVNS. With 3 bases clipped from V and 4 bases from J, the junction kept 8 bases outside the gene matches. CDR3 length: 15 amino acids. CDR3 in amino acids: CASSDPGGRGETQYF. The CDR3 DNA reads as TGTGCCAGCAGTGACCCAGGGGGTCGCGGAGAGACCCAGTACTTC.

This chain connects TRBV29-1 to TRBJ1-3, with D hard to call. Germline V lookup: CDR1 SQVTM, CDR2 ANQGSEA. V dropped 6 bases and J dropped 2 bases, with 14 bases sitting between them. CDR3 size: 14 residues. This CDR3 reads CSVELRVPGNTIYF. The CDR3 DNA reads TGCAGCGTCGAGCTAAGGGTGCCTGGAAACACCATATATTTT. Using reference TRBV29-1 and TRBJ1-3 for the parts outside the CDR3, the full variable domain is SAVISQKPSRDICQRGTSLTIQCQVDSQVTMMFWYRQQPGQSLTLIATANQGSEATYESGFVIDKFPISRPNLTFSTLTVSNMSPEDSSIYLCSVELRVPGNTIYFGEGSWLTVV.

The V and J genes are TRBV20-1 and TRBJ1-3; maybe TRBD1 (6 bases). This CDR3 comprises 15 residues. CDR1 DFQATT and CDR2 SNEGSKA come from the germline V gene (reference sequence). Between the trimmed V and J ends, which lost 6 bases and 0 bases, there was a span of 15 bases. The chain's CDR3 is CSAPIGGPSGNTIYF. CDR3 nucleotides: TGCAGTGCCCCGATCGGGGGCCCCTCTGGAAACACCATATATTTT.

This clonotype was detected only a few times. The CDR3 DNA is TGCAGCGGAAGAGGAGTTTTTCGCACAGATACGCAGTATTTT. Protein: CSGRGVFRTDTQYF. The V gene is TRBV29-1, the J gene TRBJ2-3; D not certain. Germline lookup yields CDR1 SQVTM and CDR2 ANQGSEA. The V end lost 7 bases, the J end lost 1 base, and 15 bases lay between the germline ends. The CDR3 sequence is 14 residues long.

This clonotype has just a few counts. This chain uses TRBV5-1 with TRBJ2-7; tentatively, D is TRBD2 (7 bases). The CDR3 consists of 15 residues. Germline V lookup: CDR1 SGHRS, CDR2 YFSETQ. Trimming removed 4 bases from V and 2 bases from J, with 16 bases in between. The CDR3 is CASSPKAGATYEQYF. CDR3 nucleotides: TGCGCCAGCAGCCCGAAGGCGGGGGCTACCTACGAGCAGTACTTC.

There are a few counts of this clonotype. The CDR3 nucleotides are TGCAGCGTTGTGGGGTCCGGGACAGGAGGTCGTGAAGCTTTCTTT. Its translation is CSVVGSGTGGREAFF. The chain recombines TRBV29-1 with TRBJ1-1, with 8 bases matching TRBD1. CDR1 and CDR2 (germline): SQVTM, ANQGSEA. V shed 4 bases and J 7 bases; nucleotides not matched to a gene: 14. The CDR3 covers 15 residues. Using reference TRBV29-1 and TRBJ1-1 for the parts outside the CDR3, the full variable domain is SAVISQKPSRDICQRGTSLTIQCQVDSQVTMMFWYRQQPGQSLTLIATANQGSEATYESGFVIDKFPISRPNLTFSTLTVSNMSPEDSSIYLCSVVGSGTGGREAFFGQGTRLTVV.

V and J are TRBV4-1 and TRBJ2-5, with D hard to call. The J call may be faulty, since TRBJ2-7 better matches the DNA end. Germline CDR1 MGHRA, CDR2 YSYEKL. This CDR3 comprises 13 residues. The CDR3 sequence is CASSQEKEYEQYF. In DNA, the CDR3 is TGCGCCAGCAGCCAAGAGAAGGAATACGAGCAGTACTTC.

This clonotype appeared a few times. The V call is TRBV20-1, the J call TRBJ2-7; TRBD1 aligns across 7 bases. Trimming took 3 bases from V and 3 from J; bases not matched to a gene: 5. CDR3 length: 13 amino acids. Germline V gene lookup returns CDR1 DFQATT and CDR2 SNEGSKA (reference sequence). In DNA form, the CDR3 reads TGCAGTGCTAGGAGTGACAGGGACTACGAGCAGTACTTC. Translating it yields CSARSDRDYEQYF.

This clonotype has just a few counts. The rearrangement joins TRBV29-1 to TRBJ2-7; 8 bases map to TRBD1. With 4 bases clipped from V and 6 bases from J, the junction kept 2 bases outside the gene matches. The CDR3 extends over 11 amino acids. The germline V gene has CDR1 SQVTM and CDR2 ANQGSEA. As DNA, the CDR3 is TGCAGCGTTGTCAGGGGGCCCGAGCAGTACTTC. This encodes CSVVRGPEQYF.

This rearrangement joins TRBV6-5 to TRBJ1-4, with 7 bases identical to TRBD1. Trimming took 0 bases from V and 10 from J; bases not matched to a gene: 5. The CDR3 is made up of 14 amino acids. CDR1 is MNHEY and CDR2 is SVGAGI in the germline V gene. CDR3 amino acids: CASSYSTGSGKLFF. The DNA for the CDR3 is TGTGCCAGCAGTTACTCGACAGGGTCGGGAAAACTGTTTTTT.

The chain is built from TRBV11-2 and TRBJ2-5; D unclear. Trimming shortened V by 3 bases and J by 9 bases, and 14 bases separated the two germline ends. The CDR3 extends over 13 amino acids. Germline CDR1 SGHAT, CDR2 FQNNGV. The CDR3 bases are TGTGCCAGCAGCTTGGACGGTATTCAGGCCCAGTACTTC. It yields the protein CASSLDGIQAQYF.

The chain is built from TRBV6-5 and TRBJ2-7; no firm D call. Germline lookup yields CDR1 MNHEY and CDR2 SVGAGI. V was cut by 7 bases and J by 1 base, with 17 bases left in between. The CDR3 extends over 15 amino acids. CDR3: CASTPGPKGSYEQYF. DNA for the CDR3: TGTGCCAGCACCCCCGGACCAAAAGGGTCCTACGAGCAGTACTTC.

This clonotype was counted many times. The chain has TRBV4-1 and TRBJ1-1; D is undetermined. The ends were cut back, 3 bases at V and 2 bases at J, with 4 bases in the middle. The CDR3 contains 12 residues. Germline CDR1 is MGHRA and CDR2 is YSYEKL. The DNA of the CDR3 is TGCGCCAGCAGCCAGATCAACACTGAAGCTTTCTTT. As protein: CASSQINTEAFF.

This clonotype was found a few times. The V gene is TRBV24-1, the J gene TRBJ2-1; D is ambiguous. The CDR3 extends over 12 amino acids. The germline CDR1 and CDR2 sequences are KGHDR and SFDVKD. V lost 7 bases and J lost 6, with 9 bases in between. The CDR3: CATRSTTNEQFF. Here the CDR3 DNA reads TGTGCCACCAGGTCCACGACCAATGAGCAGTTCTTC.

The chain combines TRBV28 with TRBJ1-5; D unclear. The ends were cut back, 3 bases at V and 0 bases at J, with 12 bases in the middle. The germline V gene encodes CDR1 MDHEN and CDR2 SYDVKM. This CDR3 spans 16 amino acids. In DNA, the CDR3 is TGTGCCAGCAGTTTCTACGGCCAGATTAGCAATCAGCCCCAGCATTTT. It is translated as CASSFYGQISNQPQHF.

This sequence joins TRBV4-3 and TRBJ2-1; D uncertain. The V and J ends lost 2 bases and 5 bases respectively, with 7 bases between them. The CDR3 has 13 residues. Germline V gene lookup returns CDR1 LGHNA and CDR2 YSLEER. CDR3 bases: TGCGCCAGCAGCCAATGGGTCCACAATGAGCAGTTCTTC. Translation gives CASSQWVHNEQFF.